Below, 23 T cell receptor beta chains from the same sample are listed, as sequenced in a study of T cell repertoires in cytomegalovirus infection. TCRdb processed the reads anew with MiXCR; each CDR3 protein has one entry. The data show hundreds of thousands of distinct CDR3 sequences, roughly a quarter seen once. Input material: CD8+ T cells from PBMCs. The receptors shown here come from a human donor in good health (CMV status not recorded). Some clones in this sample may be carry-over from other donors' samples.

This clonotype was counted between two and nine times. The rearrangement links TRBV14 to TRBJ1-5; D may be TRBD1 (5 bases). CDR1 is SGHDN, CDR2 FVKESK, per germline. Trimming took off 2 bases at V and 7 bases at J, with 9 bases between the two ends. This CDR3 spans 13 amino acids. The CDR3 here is CASSQYAGQPQHF. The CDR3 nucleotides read TGTGCCAGCAGCCAATATGCAGGGCAGCCCCAGCATTTT.

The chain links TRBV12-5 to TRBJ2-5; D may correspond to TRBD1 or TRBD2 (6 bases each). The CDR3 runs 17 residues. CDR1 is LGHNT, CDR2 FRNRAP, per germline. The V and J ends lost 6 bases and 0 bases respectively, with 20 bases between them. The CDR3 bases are TGTGCTAGTGGCTTTGGTACTGAGAGGGGGGACCAAGAGACCCAGTACTTC. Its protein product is CASGFGTERGDQETQYF.

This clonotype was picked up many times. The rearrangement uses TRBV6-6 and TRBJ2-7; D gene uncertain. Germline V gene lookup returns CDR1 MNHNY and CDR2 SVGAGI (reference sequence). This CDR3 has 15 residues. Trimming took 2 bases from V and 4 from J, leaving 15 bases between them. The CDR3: CASSYNGPSVYEQYV. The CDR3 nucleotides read TGTGCCAGCAGTTACAACGGACCCTCCGTATACGAGCAGTACGTC.

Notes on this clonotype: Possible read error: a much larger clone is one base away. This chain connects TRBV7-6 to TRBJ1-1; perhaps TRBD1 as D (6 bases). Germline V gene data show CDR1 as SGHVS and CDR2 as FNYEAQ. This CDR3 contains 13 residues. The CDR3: CVSSYRVNTEAFF. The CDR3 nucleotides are TGTGTCAGCAGCTACAGGGTTAACACTGAAGCTTTCTTT.

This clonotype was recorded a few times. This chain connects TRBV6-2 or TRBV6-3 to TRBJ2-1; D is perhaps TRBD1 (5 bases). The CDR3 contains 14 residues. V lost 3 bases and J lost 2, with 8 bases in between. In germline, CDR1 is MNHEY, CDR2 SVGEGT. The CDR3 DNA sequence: TGTGCCAGCAGTTATTTGGACACCTACAATGAGCAGTTCTTC. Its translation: CASSYLDTYNEQFF.

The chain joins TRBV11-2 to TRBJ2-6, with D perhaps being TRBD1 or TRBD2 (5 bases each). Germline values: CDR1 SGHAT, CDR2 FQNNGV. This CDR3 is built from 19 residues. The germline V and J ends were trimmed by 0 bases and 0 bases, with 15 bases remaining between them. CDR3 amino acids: CASSLDGTDSYSGANVLTF. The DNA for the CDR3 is TGTGCCAGCAGCTTAGATGGGACGGACTCCTACTCTGGGGCCAACGTCCTGACTTTC. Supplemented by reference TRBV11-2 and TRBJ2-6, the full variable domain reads EAGVAQSPRYKIIEKRQSVAFWCNPISGHATLYWYQQILGQGPKLLIQFQNNGVVDDSQLPKDRFSAERLKGVDSTLKIQPAKLEDSAVYLCASSLDGTDSYSGANVLTFGAGSRLTVL.

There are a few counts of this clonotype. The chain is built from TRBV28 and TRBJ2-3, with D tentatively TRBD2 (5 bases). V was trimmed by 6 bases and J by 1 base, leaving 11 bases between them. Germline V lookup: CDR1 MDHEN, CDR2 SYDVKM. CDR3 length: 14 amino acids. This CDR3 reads CASSPRAGTDTQYF. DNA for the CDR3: TGTGCCAGCAGCCCGAGGGCGGGCACAGATACGCAGTATTTT.

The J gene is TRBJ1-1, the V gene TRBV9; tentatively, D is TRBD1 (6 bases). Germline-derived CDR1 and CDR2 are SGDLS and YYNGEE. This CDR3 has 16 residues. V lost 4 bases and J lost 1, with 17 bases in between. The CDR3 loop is CASSLGVAGENTEAFF. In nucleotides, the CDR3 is TGTGCCAGCAGCCTAGGGGTAGCAGGGGAGAACACTGAAGCTTTCTTT.

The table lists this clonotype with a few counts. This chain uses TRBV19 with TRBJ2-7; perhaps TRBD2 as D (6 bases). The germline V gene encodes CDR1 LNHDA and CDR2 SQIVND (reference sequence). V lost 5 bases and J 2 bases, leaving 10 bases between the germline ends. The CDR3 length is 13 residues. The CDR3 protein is CASSAGFTYEQYF. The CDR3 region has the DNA TGTGCCAGTAGTGCGGGGTTTACCTACGAGCAGTACTTC. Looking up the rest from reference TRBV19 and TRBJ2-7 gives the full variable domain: DGGITQSPKYLFRKEGQNVTLSCEQNLNHDAMYWYRQDPGQGLRLIYYSQIVNDFQKGDIAEGYSVSREKKESFPLTVTSAQKNPTAFYLCASSAGFTYEQYFGPGTRLTVT.

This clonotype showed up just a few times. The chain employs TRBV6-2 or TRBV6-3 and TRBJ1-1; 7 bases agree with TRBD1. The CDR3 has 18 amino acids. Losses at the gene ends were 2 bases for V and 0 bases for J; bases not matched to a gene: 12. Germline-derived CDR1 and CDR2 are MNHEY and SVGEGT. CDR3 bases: TGTGCCAGCAGTTACCCCGGACAGGCGACCCGTATGAACACTGAAGCTTTCTTT. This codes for CASSYPGQATRMNTEAFF.

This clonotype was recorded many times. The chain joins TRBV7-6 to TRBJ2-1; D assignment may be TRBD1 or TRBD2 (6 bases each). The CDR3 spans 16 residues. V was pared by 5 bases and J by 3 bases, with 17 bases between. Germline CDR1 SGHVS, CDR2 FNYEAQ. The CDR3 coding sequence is TGTGCCAGCAGCCGCGCCACGGGGGCCTACTACAATGAGCAGTTCTTC. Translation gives CASSRATGAYYNEQFF.

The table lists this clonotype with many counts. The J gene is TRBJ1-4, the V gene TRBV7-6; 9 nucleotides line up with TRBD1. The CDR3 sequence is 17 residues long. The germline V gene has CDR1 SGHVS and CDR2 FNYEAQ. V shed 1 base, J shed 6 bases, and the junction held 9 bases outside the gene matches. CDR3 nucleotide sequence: TGTGCCAGCAGCTTAGACAGGGGGCATAAAGTTGATGAAAAACTGTTTTTT. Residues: CASSLDRGHKVDEKLFF.

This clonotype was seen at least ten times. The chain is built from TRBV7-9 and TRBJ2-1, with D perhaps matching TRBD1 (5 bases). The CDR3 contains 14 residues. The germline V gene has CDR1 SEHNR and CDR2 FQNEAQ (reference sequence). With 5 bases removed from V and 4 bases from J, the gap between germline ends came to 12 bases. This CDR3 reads CASSPETVYNEQFF. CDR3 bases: TGTGCCAGCAGCCCAGAGACAGTATACAATGAGCAGTTCTTC. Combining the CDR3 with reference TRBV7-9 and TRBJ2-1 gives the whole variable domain DTGVSQNPRHKITKRGQNVTFRCDPISEHNRLYWYRQTLGQGPEFLTYFQNEAQLEKSRLLSDRFSAERPKGSFSTLEIQRTEQGDSAMYLCASSPETVYNEQFFGPGTRLTVL.

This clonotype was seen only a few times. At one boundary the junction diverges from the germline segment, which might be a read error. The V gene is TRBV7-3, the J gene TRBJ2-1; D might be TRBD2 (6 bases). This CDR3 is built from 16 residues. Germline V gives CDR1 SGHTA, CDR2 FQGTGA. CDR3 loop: CASSLSPKTSYNEQFF. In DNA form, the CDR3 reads TGTGCCAGCAGTTTAAGCCCGAAGACTAGCTACAATGAGCAGTTCTTC.

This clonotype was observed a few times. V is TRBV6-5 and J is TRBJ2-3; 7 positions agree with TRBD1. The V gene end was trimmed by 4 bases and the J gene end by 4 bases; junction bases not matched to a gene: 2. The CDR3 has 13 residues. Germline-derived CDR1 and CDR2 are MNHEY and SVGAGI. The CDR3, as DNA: TGTGCCAGCAGTTGGGGGACAGCAGATACGCAGTATTTT. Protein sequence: CASSWGTADTQYF.

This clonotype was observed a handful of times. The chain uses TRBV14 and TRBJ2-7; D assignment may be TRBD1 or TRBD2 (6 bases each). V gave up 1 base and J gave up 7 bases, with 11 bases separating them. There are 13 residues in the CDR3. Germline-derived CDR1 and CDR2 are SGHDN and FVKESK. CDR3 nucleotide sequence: TGTGCCAGCAGCCAAGCGGGGGCTCGGGAGCAGTACGTC. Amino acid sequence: CASSQAGAREQYV.

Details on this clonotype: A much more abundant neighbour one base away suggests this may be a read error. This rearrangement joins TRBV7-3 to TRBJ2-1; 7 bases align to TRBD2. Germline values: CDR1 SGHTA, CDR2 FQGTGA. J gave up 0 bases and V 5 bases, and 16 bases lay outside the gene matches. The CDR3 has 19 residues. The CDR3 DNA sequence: TGTGCCAGCAGCCCCCCGGGACTATCGGGGGTATACTCCTACAATGAGCAGTTCTTC. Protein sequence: CASSPPGLSGVYSYNEQFF. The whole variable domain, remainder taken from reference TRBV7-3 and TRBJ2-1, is GAGVSQTPSNKVTEKGKYVELRCDPISGHTALYWYRQSLGQGPEFLIYFQGTGAADDSGLPNDRFFAVRPEGSVSTLKIQRTERGDSAVYLCASSPPGLSGVYSYNEQFFGPGTRLTVL.

The CDR3 loop is CASSTPWDGSNYGYTF. The CDR3 bases are TGTGCCAGCAGTACGCCGTGGGACGGTTCTAACTATGGCTACACCTTC. The gene calls are TRBV28 and TRBJ1-2, with TRBD1 as a possible D gene (5 bases). V lost 5 bases and J 0 bases, leaving 16 bases between the germline ends. CDR1 is MDHEN, CDR2 SYDVKM, per germline. The CDR3 sequence is 16 residues long.

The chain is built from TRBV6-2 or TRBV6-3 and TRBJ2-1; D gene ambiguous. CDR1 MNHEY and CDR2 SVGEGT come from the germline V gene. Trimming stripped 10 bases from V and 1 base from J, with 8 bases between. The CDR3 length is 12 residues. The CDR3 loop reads CATMGSYNEQFF. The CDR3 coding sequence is TGTGCCACCATGGGGTCCTACAATGAGCAGTTCTTC.

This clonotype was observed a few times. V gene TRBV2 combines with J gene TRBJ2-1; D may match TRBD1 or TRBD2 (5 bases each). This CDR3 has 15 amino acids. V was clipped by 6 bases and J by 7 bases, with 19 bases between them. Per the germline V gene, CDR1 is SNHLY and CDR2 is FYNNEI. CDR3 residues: CASSTPDGDLNEQFF. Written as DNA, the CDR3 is TGTGCCAGCAGCACCCCAGACGGGGACCTTAATGAGCAGTTCTTC.

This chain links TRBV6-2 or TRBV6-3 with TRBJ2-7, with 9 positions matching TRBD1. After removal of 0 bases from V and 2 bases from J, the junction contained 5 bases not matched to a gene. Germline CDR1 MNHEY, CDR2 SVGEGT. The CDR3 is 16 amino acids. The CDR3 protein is CASSYSKDRGAYEQYV. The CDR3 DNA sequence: TGTGCCAGCAGTTACTCGAAAGACAGGGGGGCCTACGAGCAGTACGTC.

CDR3 in amino acids: CAIWGGFYNEQFF. CDR3 coding DNA: TGTGCCATCTGGGGGGGGTTCTACAATGAGCAGTTCTTC. This chain uses TRBV12-3 or TRBV12-4 with TRBJ2-1, with TRBD2 matching 7 bases. V shed 10 bases and J 3 bases; nucleotides not matched to a gene: 6. The CDR3 is made up of 13 amino acids.

The CDR3: CASSLARDHRRGKETQYF. The CDR3 nucleotides read TGTGCCAGCAGCTTGGCGAGGGACCACCGGCGGGGGAAAGAGACCCAGTACTTC. V gene TRBV5-6 combines with J gene TRBJ2-5; the match to TRBD2 covers 7 bases. The V and J ends lost 0 bases and 3 bases, in that order; junction bases with no gene match: 14. The CDR3 covers 18 residues. CDR1 SGHDT and CDR2 YYEEEE come from the germline V gene.